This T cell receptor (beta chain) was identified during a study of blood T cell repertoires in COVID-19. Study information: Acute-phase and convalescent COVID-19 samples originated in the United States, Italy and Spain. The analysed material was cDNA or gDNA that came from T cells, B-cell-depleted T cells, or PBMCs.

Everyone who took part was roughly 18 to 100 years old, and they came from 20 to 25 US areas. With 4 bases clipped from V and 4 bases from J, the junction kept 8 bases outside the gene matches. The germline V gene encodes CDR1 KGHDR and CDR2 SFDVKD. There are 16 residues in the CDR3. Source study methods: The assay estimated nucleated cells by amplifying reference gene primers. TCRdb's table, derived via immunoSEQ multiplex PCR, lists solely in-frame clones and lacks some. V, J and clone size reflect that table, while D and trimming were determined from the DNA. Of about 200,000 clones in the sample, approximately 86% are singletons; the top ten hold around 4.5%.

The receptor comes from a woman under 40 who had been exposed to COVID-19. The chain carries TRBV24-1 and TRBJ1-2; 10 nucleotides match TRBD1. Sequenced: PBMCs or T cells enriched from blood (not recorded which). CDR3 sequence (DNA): TGTGCCACCAGTGAATCCGGGACAGGGGACAGCTATGGCTACACCTTC. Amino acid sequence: CATSESGTGDSYGYTF.